The T cell receptor (beta chain) described here comes from a study of sequential checkpoint blockade in melanoma. This sample's treatment: randomized to nivolumab then ipilimumab (arm A) or the reverse (arm B). None of the patients previously received DNA-damaging chemotherapy. Sequenced by immunoSEQ multiplex PCR; TCRdb stores in-frame clones only, minus some. The sample has about 26,000 clones, about three quarters seen once. The sample here was CD8+ T cells sorted from blood (inferred from file names), taken from a patient given nivolumab and ipilimumab in sequence. The receptor comes from a human donor with melanoma.

Here the CDR3 DNA reads TGTGCCAGCAACCTCGACAGGGGGTTACTTGATGACTATGGCTACACCTTC. The encoded protein is CASNLDRGLLDDYGYTF. The rearrangement joins TRBV2 to TRBJ1-2; the match to TRBD1 covers 9 bases. The ends lost 7 bases at V and 3 bases at J; junction bases unmatched: 15. Germline V gene sequence: CDR1 SNHLY, CDR2 FYNNEI. The CDR3 runs 17 residues.